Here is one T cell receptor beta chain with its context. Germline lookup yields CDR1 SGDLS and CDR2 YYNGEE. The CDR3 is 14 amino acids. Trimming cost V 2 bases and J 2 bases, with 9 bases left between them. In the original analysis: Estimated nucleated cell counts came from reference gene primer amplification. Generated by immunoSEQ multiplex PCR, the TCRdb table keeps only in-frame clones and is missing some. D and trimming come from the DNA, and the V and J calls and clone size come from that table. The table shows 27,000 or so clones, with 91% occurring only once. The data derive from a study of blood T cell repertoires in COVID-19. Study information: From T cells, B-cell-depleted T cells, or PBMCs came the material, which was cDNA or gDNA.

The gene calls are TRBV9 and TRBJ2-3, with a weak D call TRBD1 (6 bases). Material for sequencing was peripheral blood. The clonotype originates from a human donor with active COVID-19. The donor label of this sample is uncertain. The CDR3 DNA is TGTGCCAGCAGCGTTGGACAGCCCACAGATACGCAGTATTTT. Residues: CASSVGQPTDTQYF.